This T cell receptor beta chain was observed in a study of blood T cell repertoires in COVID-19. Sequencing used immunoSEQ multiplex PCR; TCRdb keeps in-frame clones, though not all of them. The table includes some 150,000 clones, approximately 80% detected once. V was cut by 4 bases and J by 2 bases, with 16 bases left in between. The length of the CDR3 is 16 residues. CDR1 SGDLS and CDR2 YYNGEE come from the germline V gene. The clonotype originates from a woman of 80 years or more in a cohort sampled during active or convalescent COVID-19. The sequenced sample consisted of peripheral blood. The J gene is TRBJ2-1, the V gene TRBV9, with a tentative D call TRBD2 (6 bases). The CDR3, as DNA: TGTGCCAGCAGCTCCTCGGGGACTCTCCCCTACAATGAGCAGTTCTTC. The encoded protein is CASSSSGTLPYNEQFF.